The subject of this entry is one TCR beta chain. The target antigen is unknown. This specimen comes from a study of T-cell reconstitution after alpha-beta-depleted transplantation in children. General study results and limits: Among T cells one year after transplant, newly produced cells accounted for most counts and diversity. Reportedly, roughly two months post-transplant, alpha-beta T cells arose from several hundred expanded graft clones.

The CDR3 has 14 amino acids. Trimming pared 1 base from V and 8 bases from J, leaving 15 bases between. Per the germline V gene, CDR1 is SGHRS and CDR2 is YFSETQ. Preparation of the TCRbeta library was carried out with unique molecular identifiers. TCRdb ran MiXCR on the PCR reads and lists one entry per CDR3 protein. The data hold hundreds of thousands of distinct CDR3 sequences, with 13% observed a single time. The chain is built from TRBV5-1 and TRBJ1-2; D possibly corresponds to TRBD1 (5 bases). The clonotype originates from a girl aged 2 to 10 with congenital amegakaryocytic thrombocytopenia, due to receive a stem cell transplant. The specimen comprised PBMCs, sampled before TCRalphabeta/CD19-depleted stem cell transplant. The CDR3 DNA reads as TGCGCCAGCAGCTTGATCGTCGGAGGGGAGGGCTACACCTTC. Protein sequence: CASSLIVGGEGYTF.